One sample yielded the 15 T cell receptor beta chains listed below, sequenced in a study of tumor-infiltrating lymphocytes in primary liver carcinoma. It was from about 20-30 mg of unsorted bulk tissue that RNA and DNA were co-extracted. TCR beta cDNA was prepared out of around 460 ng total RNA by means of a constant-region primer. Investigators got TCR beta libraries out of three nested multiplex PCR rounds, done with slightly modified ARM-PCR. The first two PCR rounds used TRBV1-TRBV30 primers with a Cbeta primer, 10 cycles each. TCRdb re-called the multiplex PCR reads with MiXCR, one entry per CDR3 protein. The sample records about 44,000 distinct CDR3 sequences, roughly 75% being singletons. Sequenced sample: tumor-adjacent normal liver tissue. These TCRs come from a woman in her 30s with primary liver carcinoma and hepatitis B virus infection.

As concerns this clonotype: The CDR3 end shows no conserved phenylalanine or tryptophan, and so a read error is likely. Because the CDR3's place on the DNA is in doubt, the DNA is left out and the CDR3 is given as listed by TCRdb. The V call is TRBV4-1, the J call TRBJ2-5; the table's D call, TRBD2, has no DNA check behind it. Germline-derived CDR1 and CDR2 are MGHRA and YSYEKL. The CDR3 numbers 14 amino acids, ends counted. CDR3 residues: CARSLDLEGGDPVL.

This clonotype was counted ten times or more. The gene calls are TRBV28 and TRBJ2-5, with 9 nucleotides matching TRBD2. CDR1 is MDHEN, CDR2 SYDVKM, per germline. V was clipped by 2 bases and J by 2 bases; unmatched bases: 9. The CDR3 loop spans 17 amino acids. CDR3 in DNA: TGTGCCAGCAGTTTACCCAAAGATAGCGGGGGTCAAGAGACCCAGTACTTC. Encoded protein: CASSLPKDSGGQETQYF.

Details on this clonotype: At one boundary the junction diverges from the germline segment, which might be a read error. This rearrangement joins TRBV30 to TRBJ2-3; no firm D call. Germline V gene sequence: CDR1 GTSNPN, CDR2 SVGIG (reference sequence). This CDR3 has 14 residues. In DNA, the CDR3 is TGTGCCTGGAGTCCGAGGACGAGCACATATACGCAGTATTTT. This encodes CAWSPRTSTYTQYF.

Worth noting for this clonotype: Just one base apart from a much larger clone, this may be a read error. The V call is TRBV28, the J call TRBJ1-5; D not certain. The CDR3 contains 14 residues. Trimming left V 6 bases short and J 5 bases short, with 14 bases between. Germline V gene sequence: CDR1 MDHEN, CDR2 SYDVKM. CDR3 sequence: CASSIFFGYQPQHF. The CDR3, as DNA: TGTGCCAGCAGCATCTTCTTCGGGTATCAGCCCCAGCATTTT.

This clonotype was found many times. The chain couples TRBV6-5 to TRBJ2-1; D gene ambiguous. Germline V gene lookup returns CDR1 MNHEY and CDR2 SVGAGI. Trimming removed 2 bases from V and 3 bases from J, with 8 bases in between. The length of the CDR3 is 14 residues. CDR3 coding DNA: TGTGCCAGCAGTTACGGGCAGTTCTACAATGAGCAGTTCTTC. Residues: CASSYGQFYNEQFF.

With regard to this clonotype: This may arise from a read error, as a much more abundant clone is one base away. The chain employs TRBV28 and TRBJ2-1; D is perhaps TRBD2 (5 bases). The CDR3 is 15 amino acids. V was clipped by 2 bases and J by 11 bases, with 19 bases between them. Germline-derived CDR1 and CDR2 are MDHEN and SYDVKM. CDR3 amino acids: CASSLLGTRGLQQFF. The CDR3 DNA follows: TGTGCCAGCAGTTTACTCGGAACGAGAGGGCTACAGCAGTTCTTC.

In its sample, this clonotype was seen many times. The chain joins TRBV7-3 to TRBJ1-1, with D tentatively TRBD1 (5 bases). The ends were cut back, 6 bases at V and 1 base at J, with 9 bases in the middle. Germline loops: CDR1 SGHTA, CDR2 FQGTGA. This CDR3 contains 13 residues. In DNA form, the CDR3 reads TGTGCCAGCAGTGGGGGGGGGAACACTGAAGCTTTCTTT. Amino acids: CASSGGGNTEAFF.

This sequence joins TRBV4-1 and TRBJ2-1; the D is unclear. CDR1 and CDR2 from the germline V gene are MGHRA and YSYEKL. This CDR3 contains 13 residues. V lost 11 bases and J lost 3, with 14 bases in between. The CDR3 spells CAGNQDHYNEQFF. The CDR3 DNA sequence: TGCGCCGGCAACCAAGATCACTACAATGAGCAGTTCTTC.

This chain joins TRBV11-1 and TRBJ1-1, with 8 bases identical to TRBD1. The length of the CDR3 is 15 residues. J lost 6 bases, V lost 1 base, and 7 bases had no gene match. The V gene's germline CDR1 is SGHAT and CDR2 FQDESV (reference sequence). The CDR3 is CASSLEGTGYPEAFF. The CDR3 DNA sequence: TGTGCCAGCAGCTTAGAGGGGACAGGTTACCCTGAAGCTTTCTTT.

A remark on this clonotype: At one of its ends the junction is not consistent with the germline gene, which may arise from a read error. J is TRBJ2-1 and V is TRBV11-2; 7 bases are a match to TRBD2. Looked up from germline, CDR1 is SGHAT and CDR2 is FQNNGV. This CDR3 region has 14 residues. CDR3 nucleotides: TGTGCTAGCAGCATCGGGGGGACGTGGAATGAGCAGCTCTTC. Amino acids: CASSIGGTWNEQLF.

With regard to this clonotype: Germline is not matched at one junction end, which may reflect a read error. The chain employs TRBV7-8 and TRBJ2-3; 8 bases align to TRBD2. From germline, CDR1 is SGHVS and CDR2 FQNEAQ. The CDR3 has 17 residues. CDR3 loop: CASTLRLIGRATYTQYF. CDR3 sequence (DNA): TGTGCCAGCACCTTACGTCTCATCGGGAGGGCCACATATACACAGTATTTT.

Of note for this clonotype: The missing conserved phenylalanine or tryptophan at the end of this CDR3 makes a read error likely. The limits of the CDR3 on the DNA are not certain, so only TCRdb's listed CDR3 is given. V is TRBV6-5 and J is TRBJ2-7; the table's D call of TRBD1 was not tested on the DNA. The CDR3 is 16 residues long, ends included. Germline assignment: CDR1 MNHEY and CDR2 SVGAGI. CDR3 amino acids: CASSYSAGQGLYEKYL.

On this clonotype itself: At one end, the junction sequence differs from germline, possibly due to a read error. CDR3 sequence: CASSLAQGGVNYGYTF. The CDR3, as DNA: TGTGCCAGCAGCTTAGCGCAGGGAGGGGTAAACTATGGCTACACCTTC. This chain uses TRBV12-3 or TRBV12-4 with TRBJ1-2; possibly TRBD1 for D (5 bases). This CDR3 spans 16 amino acids.

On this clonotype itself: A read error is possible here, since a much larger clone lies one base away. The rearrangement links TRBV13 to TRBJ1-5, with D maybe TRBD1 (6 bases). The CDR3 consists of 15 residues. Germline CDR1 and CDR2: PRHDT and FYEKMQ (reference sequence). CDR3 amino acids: CANSLLGGSNQPQHF. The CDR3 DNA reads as TGTGCCAACAGCTTGTTAGGGGGTAGCAATCAGCCCCAGCATTTT.

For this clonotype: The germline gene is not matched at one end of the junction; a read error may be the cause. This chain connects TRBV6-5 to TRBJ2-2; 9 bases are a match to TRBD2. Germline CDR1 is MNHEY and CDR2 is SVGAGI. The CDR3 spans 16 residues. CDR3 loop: CASSNLPGTSHGGLFF. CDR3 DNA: TGTGCCAGCAGCAACCTCCCCGGGACTAGCCACGGGGGGCTGTTTTTT.